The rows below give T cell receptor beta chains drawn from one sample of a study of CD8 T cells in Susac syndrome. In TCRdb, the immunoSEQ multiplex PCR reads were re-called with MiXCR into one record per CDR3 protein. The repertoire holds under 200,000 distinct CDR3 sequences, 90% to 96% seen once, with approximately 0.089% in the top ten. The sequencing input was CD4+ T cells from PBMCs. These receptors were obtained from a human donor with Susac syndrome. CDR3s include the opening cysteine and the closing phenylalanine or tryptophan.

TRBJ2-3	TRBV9	CASSPNSGGFTDTQYF
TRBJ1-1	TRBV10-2	CAAGQGGTEAFF
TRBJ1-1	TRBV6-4	CASSYEANTEAFF
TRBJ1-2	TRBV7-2	CASSPSRGSGYTF
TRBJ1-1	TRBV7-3	CASSLERPARNTEAFF
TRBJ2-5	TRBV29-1	CSVEESTPGTQYF
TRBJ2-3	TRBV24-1	CATSDPRQGESTDTQYF
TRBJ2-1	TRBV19	CASSIIGPWLPQQFF
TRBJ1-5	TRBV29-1	CSVEEGLRGSPQPQHF
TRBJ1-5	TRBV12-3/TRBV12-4	CASSPTGSNQPQHF
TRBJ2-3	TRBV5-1	CASSLEGGFTDTQYF
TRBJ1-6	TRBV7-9	CASSLLMVQTSPLHF
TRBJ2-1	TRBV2	CASSQLAGDYNEQFF
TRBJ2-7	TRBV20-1	CSAMSSSTYEQYF
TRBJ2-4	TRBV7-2	CASSLDTRGIQYF
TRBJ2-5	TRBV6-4	CASSRLAGDGTQYF
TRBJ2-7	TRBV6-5	CASSATGTLYEQYF
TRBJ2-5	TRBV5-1	CASSLASKETQYF
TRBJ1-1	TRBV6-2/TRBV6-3	CASSNRGDEAFF
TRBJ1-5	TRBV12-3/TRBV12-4	CASSSDGINQPQHF
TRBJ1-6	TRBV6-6	CASSYSRQDSPLHF
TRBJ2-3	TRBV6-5	CASKGVDTQYF
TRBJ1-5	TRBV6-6	CASSYSSAGGNQPQHF